The rows below give T cell receptor beta chains drawn from one sample of a study of cytomegalovirus exposure and HLA in healthy donors. Only in-frame clones appear in the TCRdb table, and some are missing; sequencing was by immunoSEQ multiplex PCR. The sample yields just over 200,000 clones, around four fifths seen once. The sequencing input was PBMCs. The origin of the receptors is a man aged 50 or older in good health and CMV-seronegative. CDR3s include the opening cysteine and the closing phenylalanine or tryptophan. D genes are given only for firm matches. Clone size is given for some rows only: seen once, a few or many times, or a class if the clone is expanded.

TRBV19,TRBD2,TRBJ2-3,.,CASSIQASGYTDTQYF,TGTGCCAGTAGTATCCAGGCTAGCGGATACACAGATACGCAGTATTTT
TRBV2,.,TRBJ1-6,.,CASKNTNSYNSPLHF,TGTGCCAGTAAAAACACCAACTCCTATAATTCACCCCTCCACTTT
TRBV2,TRBD1,TRBJ2-2,.,CASRPGQGNTGELFF,TGTGCCAGCAGACCGGGACAGGGGAACACCGGGGAGCTGTTTTTT
TRBV7-7,.,TRBJ1-3,.,CASSSSPGATGNTIYF,TGTGCTAGCAGTTCCAGCCCAGGGGCGACTGGAAACACCATATATTTT
TRBV28,.,TRBJ2-7,.,CASSSSTAFSYEQYF,TGTGCCAGCAGTTCCTCGACAGCTTTCTCCTACGAGCAGTACTTC
TRBV15,.,TRBJ2-7,.,CATSRDLPGEGEQYF,TGTGCCACCAGCAGAGATCTTCCGGGGGAAGGTGAGCAGTACTTC
TRBV6-5,.,TRBJ2-2,.,CASIPSGGSTGELFF,TGTGCCAGCATCCCCAGTGGTGGCTCCACCGGGGAGCTGTTTTTT
TRBV15,TRBD2,TRBJ2-2,.,CATSREVKGGRGTGELFF,TGTGCCACCAGCAGAGAAGTGAAGGGCGGGAGGGGCACCGGGGAGCTGTTTTTT
TRBV10-3,.,TRBJ2-7,.,CATRLAGPYEQYF,TGTGCCACACGCCTTGCGGGACCCTACGAGCAGTACTTC
TRBV7-3,.,TRBJ2-5,.,CASSWSHQETQYF,TGCGCCAGCAGCTGGAGCCACCAAGAGACCCAGTACTTC
TRBV2,.,TRBJ1-1,.,CASSVTPGAFF,TGTGCCAGCAGTGTTACGCCAGGCGCTTTCTTT
TRBV25-1,TRBD2,TRBJ2-2,.,CASSVASGSTGELFF,TGTGCCAGCAGTGTGGCTAGCGGGAGCACCGGGGAGCTGTTTTTT
TRBV28,TRBD1,TRBJ2-7,once,CASSLVGQGNEQYF,TGTGCCAGCAGTTTGGTTGGACAGGGGAACGAGCAGTACTTC